The source of this T cell receptor (beta chain) is a study of cytomegalovirus exposure and HLA in healthy donors. Across the whole study: There were several hundred genotyped donors. Of these, 81% fell in the genetic ancestry cluster associated with self-reported Caucasian donors.

CDR1 ENHRY and CDR2 SYGVKD come from the germline V gene. V shed 6 bases, J shed 3 bases, and the junction held 3 bases outside the gene matches. The CDR3 runs 14 residues. In regard to this clone: The antigen is undetermined.

Researchers ran the PCR with 60 Vbeta and 13 Jbeta primers. Here immunoSEQ multiplex PCR was the method, and the copy in TCRdb shows in-frame clones only, minus some. The top ten clones hold 12% of a sample with about 67,000 clones, approximately 90% of them seen once. Study-level results: Most subjects had HLA-A and HLA-B alleles reportedly predicted accurately by TCR beta sequences. The majority of CMV-associated TCR beta chains were reported as apparently HLA-restricted in a later analysis.

Sequenced input: PBMCs. The rearrangement joins TRBV10-3 to TRBJ1-5, with 9 positions matching TRBD1. The source is a young woman in good health and CMV-seropositive. The CDR3 sequence is CAISRDRDNQPQHF. CDR3 coding DNA: TGTGCCATCAGCCGGGACAGGGACAATCAGCCCCAGCATTTT.